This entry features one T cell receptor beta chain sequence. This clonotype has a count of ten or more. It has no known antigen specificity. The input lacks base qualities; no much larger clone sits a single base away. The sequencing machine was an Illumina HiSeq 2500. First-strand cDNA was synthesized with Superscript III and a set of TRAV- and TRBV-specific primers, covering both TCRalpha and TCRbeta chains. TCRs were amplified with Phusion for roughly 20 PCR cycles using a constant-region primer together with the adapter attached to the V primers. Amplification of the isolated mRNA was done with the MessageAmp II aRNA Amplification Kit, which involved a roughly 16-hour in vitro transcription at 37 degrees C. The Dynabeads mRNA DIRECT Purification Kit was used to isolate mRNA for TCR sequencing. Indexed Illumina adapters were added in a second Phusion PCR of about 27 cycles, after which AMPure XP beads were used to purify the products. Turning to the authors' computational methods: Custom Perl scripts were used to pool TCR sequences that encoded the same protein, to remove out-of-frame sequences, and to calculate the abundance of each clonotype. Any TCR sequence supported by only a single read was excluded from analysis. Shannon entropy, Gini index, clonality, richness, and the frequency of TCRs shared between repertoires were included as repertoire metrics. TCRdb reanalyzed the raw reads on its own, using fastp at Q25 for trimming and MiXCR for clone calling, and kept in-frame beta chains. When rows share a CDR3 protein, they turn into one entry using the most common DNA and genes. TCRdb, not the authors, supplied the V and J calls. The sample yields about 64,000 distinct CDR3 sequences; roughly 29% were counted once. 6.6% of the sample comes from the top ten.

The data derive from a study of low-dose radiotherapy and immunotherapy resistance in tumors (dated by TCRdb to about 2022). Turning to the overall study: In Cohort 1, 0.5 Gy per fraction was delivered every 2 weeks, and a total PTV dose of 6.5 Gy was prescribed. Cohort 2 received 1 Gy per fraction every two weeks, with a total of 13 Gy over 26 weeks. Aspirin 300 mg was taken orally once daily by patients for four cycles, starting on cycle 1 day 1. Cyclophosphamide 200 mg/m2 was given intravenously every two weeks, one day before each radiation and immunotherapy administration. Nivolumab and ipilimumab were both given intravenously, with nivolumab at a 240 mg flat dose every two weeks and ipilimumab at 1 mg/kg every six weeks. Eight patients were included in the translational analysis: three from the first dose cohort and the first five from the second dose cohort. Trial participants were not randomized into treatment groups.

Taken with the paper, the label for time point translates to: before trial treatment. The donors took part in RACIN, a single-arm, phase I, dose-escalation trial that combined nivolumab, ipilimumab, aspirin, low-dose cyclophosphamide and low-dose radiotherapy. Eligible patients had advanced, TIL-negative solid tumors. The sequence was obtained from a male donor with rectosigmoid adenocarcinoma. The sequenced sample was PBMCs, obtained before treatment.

The CDR3 protein is CASSRTRQRLAYEQYF. The DNA sequence follows: TGTGCCAGCAGCCGTACCCGACAGCGACTAGCCTACGAGCAGTACTTC. The rearranged chain carries TRBV6-5 and TRBJ2-7, and the D gene may be TRBD2, 6 bases matching. The CDR1 and CDR2 encoded by the germline V gene are MNHEY and SVGAGI. From its cysteine to its phenylalanine, the CDR3 spans 16 amino acids. This entry keeps only the CDR3 DNA: 48 bases, framed from base 1. Between the V and J ends, shortened by 6 bases and 2 bases respectively, the junction contains 20 bases.